The 32 T cell receptor beta chains in this list originate from one sample, sequenced in a study of graft-versus-host responses after intestinal transplantation. Grafts had their tissue processed, releasing intraepithelial and lamina propria lymphocytes. Method: immunoSEQ multiplex PCR; TCRdb's copy keeps in-frame clones and lacks some. The data contain about 17,000 clones, 79% of them singletons. The sequencing here drew on ileum tissue, taken roughly 490 days after intestinal transplant. All receptors derive from a human patient who received an intestinal transplant, so some T cells may come from the graft donor.

V is TRBV9 and J is TRBJ2-6; D not resolved. The CDR3 totals 15 residues. V was clipped by 4 bases and J by 1 base, with 9 bases between them. Per germline, CDR1 SGDLS and CDR2 YYNGEE. CDR3 protein: CASSTTPSGANVLTF. CDR3 nucleotide sequence: TGTGCCAGCAGCACCACGCCATCTGGGGCCAACGTCCTGACTTTC.

This sequence joins TRBV27 and TRBJ2-3; D ambiguous. The CDR3 contains 14 residues. From germline, CDR1 is MNHEY and CDR2 SMNVEV (reference sequence). Between the trimmed V and J ends, which lost 5 bases and 6 bases, there was a span of 15 bases. CDR3 sequence (DNA): TGTGCCAGCAGTCCCTTAGAGATGTGGGATACGCAGTATTTT. Protein sequence: CASSPLEMWDTQYF.

This chain connects TRBV19 to TRBJ2-3; TRBD2 matches at 8 bases. V lost 3 bases to trimming and J lost 2 bases; unmatched junction nucleotides: 7. Germline V gene lookup returns CDR1 LNHDA and CDR2 SQIVND (reference sequence). The CDR3 is 16 residues long. The CDR3 sequence is CASSILRGGFTDTQYF. The DNA for the CDR3 is TGTGCCAGTAGTATTCTACGCGGGGGGTTCACAGATACGCAGTATTTT.

Only one count was recorded for this clone. This chain links TRBV28 with TRBJ2-3, with a weak D call TRBD1 (6 bases). Germline CDR1 reads MDHEN; CDR2 reads SYDVKM. V was clipped by 3 bases and J by 2 bases, with 15 bases between them. The CDR3 is made up of 16 amino acids. The CDR3 loop is CASSFRTGHFTDTQYF. CDR3 nucleotide sequence: TGTGCCAGCAGTTTCCGGACGGGACATTTCACAGATACGCAGTATTTT.

This clone was observed a handful of times. The chain has TRBV7-9 and TRBJ1-4; D gene uncertain. V was cut by 1 base and J by 0 bases, with 12 bases left in between. The germline V gene has CDR1 SEHNR and CDR2 FQNEAQ (reference sequence). The CDR3 totals 17 residues. CDR3 region: CASSLGRSIPTNEKLFF. CDR3 in DNA: TGTGCCAGCAGCTTAGGCAGGAGTATACCAACTAATGAAAAACTGTTTTTT. The complete variable domain, with remaining parts taken from reference TRBV7-9 and TRBJ1-4, reads DTGVSQNPRHKITKRGQNVTFRCDPISEHNRLYWYRQTLGQGPEFLTYFQNEAQLEKSRLLSDRFSAERPKGSFSTLEIQRTEQGDSAMYLCASSLGRSIPTNEKLFFGSGTQLSVL.

This clone has just a few counts. The rearrangement uses TRBV18 and TRBJ1-5; 9 nucleotides line up with TRBD1. Germline V gene data show CDR1 as KGHSH and CDR2 as LQKENI. V lost 2 bases, J lost 3 bases, and 8 bases stayed unmatched. There are 17 residues in the CDR3. CDR3 coding DNA: TGTGCCAGCTCACCAGGGACAGGGAGGGAGCTCAATCAGCCCCAGCATTTT. It codes for CASSPGTGRELNQPQHF.

The chain's CDR3 is CASSEGLAESSYNEQFF. The CDR3 coding sequence is TGTGCCAGCAGTGAAGGACTAGCGGAGAGCTCCTACAATGAGCAGTTCTTC. The chain employs TRBV2 and TRBJ2-1; 9 positions match TRBD2. The CDR3 contains 17 residues. V lost 1 base and J lost 0; bases outside the gene matches: 4. Germline-derived CDR1 and CDR2 are SNHLY and FYNNEI.

This chain links TRBV2 with TRBJ2-3, with 9 bases matching TRBD2. Trimming cost V 8 bases and J 5 bases; bases outside gene matches: 8. Germline V gene data show CDR1 as SNHLY and CDR2 as FYNNEI. This CDR3 has 14 residues. The CDR3 DNA reads as TGTGCCAGCGGATTAGCGGGGGTCCTAGATACGCAGTATTTT. Protein: CASGLAGVLDTQYF.

The chain is built from TRBV6-1 and TRBJ1-5; D is ambiguous. Trimming removed 11 bases from V and 7 bases from J, with 21 bases in between. Germline V CDR1 and CDR2: MNHNS, SASEGT. The CDR3 totals 14 residues. The CDR3 sequence: CAAGEDYIIQPQHF. The CDR3 nucleotides are TGTGCCGCCGGGGAGGACTACATTATCCAGCCCCAGCATTTT.

The J gene is TRBJ2-4, the V gene TRBV7-2, with D unclear. Trimming removed 2 bases at V and 5 bases at J, with 4 bases between. The germline V gene has CDR1 SGHTA and CDR2 FQGNSA. The CDR3 extends over 12 amino acids. Here the CDR3 reads CASSLRENIQYF. DNA for the CDR3: TGTGCCAGCAGCTTACGGGAAAACATTCAGTACTTC.

The gene calls are TRBV6-1 and TRBJ2-5, with D tentatively TRBD1 or TRBD2 (5 bases each). V was pared by 6 bases and J by 3 bases, with 11 bases between. This CDR3 has 13 residues. In germline, CDR1 is MNHNS, CDR2 SASEGT. This chain's CDR3 is CASSPGPKETQYF. The CDR3 DNA reads TGTGCCAGCAGCCCGGGACCTAAAGAGACCCAGTACTTC.

The genes are TRBV7-9 and TRBJ2-2; D gene ambiguous. Trimming stripped 6 bases from V and 7 bases from J, with 15 bases between. The CDR3 consists of 14 residues. Germline assignment: CDR1 SEHNR and CDR2 FQNEAQ (reference sequence). Here the CDR3 DNA reads TGTGCCAGCAGTCCCCGGATGGGGTACGGGGAGCTGTTTTTT. Protein product: CASSPRMGYGELFF.

Of note for this clone: The junction departs from germline at one end; a sequencing error may be responsible. The chain recombines TRBV7-7 with TRBJ2-3, with TRBD1 identical over 10 bases. The CDR3 has 14 residues. Germline loops: CDR1 SSHAT, CDR2 FNYEAQ (reference sequence). CDR3 nucleotides: TGTGCTAGCAGCCCGACAGGGGGCGGCGTTTCGCAGTATTTT. Amino acid sequence: CASSPTGGGVSQYF. The complete variable domain, with remaining parts taken from reference TRBV7-7 and TRBJ2-3, reads GAGVSQSPRYKVTKRGQDVTLRCDPISSHATLYWYQQALGQGPEFLTYFNYEAQPDKSGLPSDRFSAERPEGSISTLTIQRTEQRDSAMYRCASSPTGGGVSQYFGPGTRLTVL.

The CDR3 reads CASSDLRGPFYGYTF. For the CDR3, the DNA is TGTGCCAGCAGTGATCTGAGGGGGCCTTTCTATGGCTACACCTTC. This chain joins TRBV25-1 and TRBJ1-2; TRBD1 aligns across 7 bases. The V gene end was trimmed by 3 bases and the J gene end by 4 bases; junction bases not matched to a gene: 8. Germline lookup yields CDR1 MGHDK and CDR2 SYGVNS. The CDR3 length is 15 residues.

CDR3 loop: CASSFVTGLNEQFF. The CDR3, as DNA: TGTGCCAGCAGTTTCGTCACAGGGTTGAATGAGCAGTTCTTC. This rearrangement joins TRBV28 to TRBJ2-1; D is perhaps TRBD1 (6 bases). CDR1 is MDHEN, CDR2 SYDVKM, per germline. This CDR3 region has 14 residues. Deletions cut 3 bases from V and 7 bases from J, with 13 bases between.

The genes are TRBV5-1 and TRBJ1-2; 7 positions match TRBD1. The germline gives CDR1 SGHRS, CDR2 YFSETQ. The V segment lost 1 base and the J segment 5 bases; nucleotides outside the gene matches: 5. The CDR3 contains 14 residues. CDR3 coding DNA: TGCGCCAGCAGCTTGAAGGGGGCGGGGTATGGCTACACCTTC. This sequence encodes CASSLKGAGYGYTF. Filled out from reference TRBV5-1 and TRBJ1-2, the complete variable domain reads KAGVTQTPRYLIKTRGQQVTLSCSPISGHRSVSWYQQTPGQGLQFLFEYFSETQRNKGNFPGRFSGRQFSNSRSEMNVSTLELGDSALYLCASSLKGAGYGYTFGSGTRLTVV.

This clone was observed a handful of times. The chain joins TRBV6-6 to TRBJ2-2; the D is unclear. This CDR3 is 13 amino acids long. Germline loops: CDR1 MNHNY, CDR2 SVGAGI (reference sequence). V was clipped by 1 base and J by 7 bases, with 7 bases between them. In nucleotides, the CDR3 is TGTGCCAGCAGTTACTGGGTTGACGGGGAGCTGTTTTTT. As protein: CASSYWVDGELFF.

The rearrangement links TRBV7-9 to TRBJ2-5; 7 bases fit TRBD1. CDR1 and CDR2 (germline): SEHNR, FQNEAQ (reference sequence). J gave up 1 base and V 5 bases, and 4 bases lay outside the gene matches. The CDR3 runs 14 residues. CDR3 in DNA: TGTGCCAGCAGCCAGACAGGGCTCCAAGAGACCCAGTACTTC. Its protein product is CASSQTGLQETQYF.

The chain employs TRBV5-1 and TRBJ2-2, with D perhaps TRBD1 (5 bases). Per the germline V gene, CDR1 is SGHRS and CDR2 is YFSETQ. The CDR3 has 15 residues. Trimming removed 7 bases from V and 3 bases from J, with 16 bases in between. The CDR3, as DNA: TGCGCCAGCCGAAACCAGGGCCTTGACACCGGGGAGCTGTTTTTT. Its translation: CASRNQGLDTGELFF.

V gene TRBV16 combines with J gene TRBJ1-2; 8 nucleotides align to TRBD1. The CDR3 has 16 amino acids. CDR1 is KGHSY, CDR2 FQNENV, per germline. V gave up 4 bases and J gave up 4 bases; unmatched junction bases: 11. The CDR3 spells CASSPPRDRRVYGYTF. Here the CDR3 DNA reads TGTGCCAGCAGCCCCCCCCGGGACAGGAGAGTCTATGGCTACACCTTC.

V gene TRBV7-9 combines with J gene TRBJ2-5; D remains ambiguous. Germline CDR1 and CDR2: SEHNR and FQNEAQ (reference sequence). Deletions cut 4 bases from V and 4 bases from J, with 7 bases between. The CDR3 is 12 amino acids. The CDR3 region has the DNA TGTGCCAGCAGCTCGGGTGGAGAGACCCAGTACTTC. It yields the protein CASSSGGETQYF.

The chain combines TRBV2 with TRBJ2-3; TRBD2 agrees at 8 bases. Per the germline V gene, CDR1 is SNHLY and CDR2 is FYNNEI. Trimming at V came to 4 bases and at J to 4 bases, leaving 10 bases not matched to a gene. This CDR3 is 16 amino acids long. In DNA form, the CDR3 reads TGTGCCAGCAGTGGCCCGTGGACGGGGGGGCCAGATACGCAGTATTTT. This translates into CASSGPWTGGPDTQYF.

This clone was seen a handful of times. The chain links TRBV7-5 to TRBJ1-5; no check of the table's D call, TRBD1, against the DNA was made. TRBV7-5 is designated a pseudogene. The CDR3 spans 16 residues. CDR3: CASSPGQGKSNQPQHF. In nucleotides, the CDR3 is TGTGCCAGCAGCCCGGGACAGGGTAAGAGCAATCAGCCCCAGCATTTT.

This clone was recorded a few times. The chain combines TRBV19 with TRBJ1-2; 8 nucleotides align to TRBD1. CDR3 size: 12 residues. Germline CDR1 and CDR2: LNHDA and SQIVND (reference sequence). The V gene end was trimmed by 10 bases and the J gene end by 8 bases; junction bases not matched to a gene: 9. In DNA, the CDR3 is TGTGCCACCAGACAGGGGAATGGAGGCTACACCTTC. Protein: CATRQGNGGYTF.

V is TRBV25-1 and J is TRBJ1-1, with 8 bases aligning to TRBD1. The CDR3 is 15 amino acids. The V and J ends lost 7 bases and 4 bases, in that order; junction bases with no gene match: 11. Germline CDR1 reads MGHDK; CDR2 reads SYGVNS. CDR3 residues: CASTPDRGSGTEAFF. CDR3 DNA: TGTGCCAGCACTCCCGACAGGGGTAGTGGCACTGAAGCTTTCTTT.

This chain links TRBV7-3 with TRBJ2-5; D is unclear. There are 13 residues in the CDR3. V was pared by 5 bases and J by 4 bases, with 11 bases between. CDR1 SGHTA and CDR2 FQGTGA come from the germline V gene. CDR3 residues: CASSTKAGETQYF. The CDR3 DNA reads as TGTGCCAGCAGCACCAAGGCAGGAGAGACCCAGTACTTC.

The chain has TRBV5-4 and TRBJ1-3, with D possibly TRBD1 on 5 matching bases. Trimming removed 4 bases at V and 8 bases at J, with 16 bases between. The CDR3 runs 14 residues. CDR1 is SGHNT and CDR2 is YYREEE in the germline V gene (reference sequence). CDR3 in DNA: TGTGCCAGCAGCGCCGGGACGGAGGCACACACCATATATTTT. Its protein product is CASSAGTEAHTIYF.

The count of this clone is one. This chain joins TRBV16 and TRBJ1-5, with D tentatively TRBD1 (6 bases). V lost 4 bases to trimming and J lost 0 bases, with 22 bases between them. Per the germline V gene, CDR1 is KGHSY and CDR2 is FQNENV. The CDR3 runs to 19 residues. CDR3 sequence reads: CASSPLERGSRDSNQPQHF. In DNA form, the CDR3 reads TGTGCCAGCAGCCCTTTGGAAAGGGGGTCAAGGGATAGCAATCAGCCCCAGCATTTT.

The chain has TRBV27 and TRBJ1-1; the D gene is possibly TRBD1 (5 bases). V lost 5 bases and J lost 6, with 16 bases in between. CDR3 size: 14 residues. The germline gives CDR1 MNHEY, CDR2 SMNVEV (reference sequence). The CDR3 reads CASSPQGWLAEAFF. In DNA, the CDR3 is TGTGCCAGCAGTCCCCAGGGCTGGTTAGCTGAAGCTTTCTTT.

The chain links TRBV2 to TRBJ2-1; possibly TRBD2 for D (5 bases). Trimming took off 1 base at V and 6 bases at J, with 13 bases between the two ends. This CDR3 has 15 amino acids. CDR1 and CDR2 from the germline V gene are SNHLY and FYNNEI. The CDR3 nucleotides are TGTGCCAGCAGTGAAGGAGAGGGTTCCGGCAATGAGCAGTTCTTC. It is translated as CASSEGEGSGNEQFF. Full variable domain (rest looked up from reference TRBV2 and TRBJ2-1): EPEVTQTPSHQVTQMGQEVILRCVPISNHLYFYWYRQILGQKVEFLVSFYNNEISEKSEIFDDQFSVERPDGSNFTLKIRSTKLEDSAMYFCASSEGEGSGNEQFFGPGTRLTVL.

J is TRBJ2-7 and V is TRBV6-5; 7 nucleotides align to TRBD2. The CDR3 consists of 14 residues. Germline values: CDR1 MNHEY, CDR2 SVGAGI. V lost 1 base to trimming and J lost 2 bases; unmatched junction nucleotides: 2. The CDR3, as DNA: TGTGCCAGCAGTTACTTGGGGGGGACCTACGAGCAGTACTTC. As protein: CASSYLGGTYEQYF.

The chain is built from TRBV29-1 and TRBJ1-1; D gene ambiguous. Trimming cost V 5 bases and J 1 base, with 5 bases left between them. Germline V CDR1 and CDR2: SQVTM, ANQGSEA. The CDR3 runs to 11 residues. The CDR3 reads CSVPTNTEAFF. CDR3 in DNA: TGCAGCGTTCCGACGAACACTGAAGCTTTCTTT. Full variable domain (missing parts from reference TRBV29-1 and TRBJ1-1): SAVISQKPSRDICQRGTSLTIQCQVDSQVTMMFWYRQQPGQSLTLIATANQGSEATYESGFVIDKFPISRPNLTFSTLTVSNMSPEDSSIYLCSVPTNTEAFFGQGTRLTVV.